The TCR beta chain described here comes from a study of blood T cell repertoires in COVID-19. This table comes from immunoSEQ multiplex PCR, and its TCRdb copy is limited to in-frame clones, with some not included. The sample comprises around 230,000 clones, around 88% of which are singletons, and 3.3% rests with the top ten. Source material: PBMCs or T cells enriched from blood (not recorded which). This TCR was recovered from a woman in her forties with acute COVID-19.

CDR3: CASTPWTAYQETQYF. The DNA of the CDR3 is TGTGCCAGCACCCCTTGGACAGCATATCAAGAGACCCAGTACTTC. This sequence joins TRBV5-8 and TRBJ2-5; the D gene is possibly TRBD1 (6 bases). The CDR3 consists of 15 residues. Trimming stripped 6 bases from V and 2 bases from J, with 17 bases between. Germline CDR1 reads SGHTS; CDR2 reads YDEGEE.